The clone carrying this T cell receptor (beta chain) has a single count. The table came from immunoSEQ multiplex PCR; TCRdb's copy has only in-frame clones and leaves some out. The sample has around 150,000 clones; approximately 93% are singletons. The V end was cut by 2 bases, the J end by 0 bases, with 10 bases between. In germline, CDR1 is MNHNS, CDR2 SASEGT. The CDR3 contains 15 residues. This record belongs to a study of blood T cell repertoires in COVID-19. Study at large: Sources were T cells, B-cell-depleted T cells, or PBMCs; the material itself was cDNA or gDNA.

The sequence derives from a woman aged 60-75 years with COVID-19, enrolled during active disease. Sequenced material: peripheral blood. This rearrangement joins TRBV6-1 to TRBJ1-2, with D unresolved. The CDR3 loop is CASSEKVTANYGYTF. The CDR3 coding sequence is TGTGCCAGCAGTGAAAAGGTAACAGCTAACTATGGCTACACCTTC.